Below are 9 T cell receptor beta chains sequenced from a single sample in a study of T-cell reconstitution after alpha-beta-depleted transplantation in children. Using unique molecular identifiers, the investigators prepared the TCRbeta library. Each CDR3 protein is one row after TCRdb ran MiXCR on the PCR reads. This sample has around 700,000 distinct CDR3 sequences, with under 15% found just once. Source: PBMCs, taken before TCRalphabeta/CD19-depleted stem cell transplant. The receptor set was obtained from a girl aged 2-15 years with congenital amegakaryocytic thrombocytopenia, due to receive a stem cell transplant.

This clonotype was detected many times. The chain is built from TRBV25-1 and TRBJ1-6; D is ambiguous. The CDR3 sequence is 17 residues long. V lost 3 bases and J lost 3, with 15 bases in between. Germline loops: CDR1 MGHDK, CDR2 SYGVNS. The CDR3 DNA follows: TGTGCCAGCAGTGACCTCCAGCGGGGAAGCTATAATTCACCCCTCCACTTT. Its protein is CASSDLQRGSYNSPLHF. The variable domain in full, completed from reference TRBV25-1 and TRBJ1-6, reads EADIYQTPRYLVIGTGKKITLECSQTMGHDKMYWYQQDPGMELHLIHYSYGVNSTEKGDLSSESTVSRIRTEHFPLTLESARPSHTSQYLCASSDLQRGSYNSPLHFGNGTRLTVT.

This clonotype appeared a few times. The chain has TRBV11-1 and TRBJ2-1; 13 positions agree with TRBD2. The CDR3 covers 18 residues. Germline CDR1 and CDR2: SGHAT and FQDESV (reference sequence). After removal of 2 bases from V and 3 bases from J, the junction contained 7 bases not matched to a gene. The CDR3 loop is CASSLFRTSGSVYNEQFF. The CDR3 DNA sequence: TGTGCCAGCAGCTTATTTCGGACTAGCGGGAGTGTCTACAATGAGCAGTTCTTC.

This clonotype was found a few times. The V call is TRBV29-1, the J call TRBJ2-3, with D perhaps matching TRBD2 (6 bases). The CDR3 runs 15 residues. The germline V gene has CDR1 SQVTM and CDR2 ANQGSEA. Between the trimmed V and J ends, which lost 5 bases and 4 bases, there was a span of 19 bases. CDR3 sequence (DNA): TGCAGCGTTTACCTTGGGACTCGCGGCGCAGATACGCAGTATTTT. This translates into CSVYLGTRGADTQYF.

Only a few counts were recorded for this clonotype. This chain uses TRBV7-9 with TRBJ2-1, with 7 bases aligning to TRBD2. Germline-derived CDR1 and CDR2 are SEHNR and FQNEAQ (reference sequence). The CDR3 runs to 16 residues. V was pared by 1 base and J by 4 bases, with 7 bases of the junction left unmatched. CDR3 region: CASSLVRLAVYNEQFF. DNA for the CDR3: TGTGCCAGCAGCTTAGTTCGTCTAGCGGTTTACAATGAGCAGTTCTTC. The full variable domain, completed using reference TRBV7-9 and TRBJ2-1, is DTGVSQNPRHKITKRGQNVTFRCDPISEHNRLYWYRQTLGQGPEFLTYFQNEAQLEKSRLLSDRFSAERPKGSFSTLEIQRTEQGDSAMYLCASSLVRLAVYNEQFFGPGTRLTVL.

The rearrangement links TRBV5-1 to TRBJ2-5; the match to TRBD2 covers 13 bases. This CDR3 is built from 15 residues. Germline V CDR1 and CDR2: SGHRS, YFSETQ. After removal of 3 bases from V and 2 bases from J, the junction contained 1 base not matched to a gene. CDR3 in DNA: TGCGCCAGCAGCTGGGGACTAGCGGGACAAGAGACCCAGTACTTC. Translating it yields CASSWGLAGQETQYF. The whole variable domain, filled in from reference TRBV5-1 and TRBJ2-5, reads KAGVTQTPRYLIKTRGQQVTLSCSPISGHRSVSWYQQTPGQGLQFLFEYFSETQRNKGNFPGRFSGRQFSNSRSEMNVSTLELGDSALYLCASSWGLAGQETQYFGPGTRLLVL.

Only a few counts were recorded for this clonotype. The genes are TRBV2 and TRBJ1-3, with D possibly being TRBD1 (5 bases). Germline CDR1 and CDR2: SNHLY and FYNNEI. The CDR3 length is 15 residues. The V and J ends lost 5 bases and 0 bases respectively, with 11 bases between them. Written as DNA, the CDR3 is TGTGCCAGCAGTAGACAGATACGCTCTGGAAACACCATATATTTT. Its translation: CASSRQIRSGNTIYF.

This clonotype was detected many times. V usage is TRBV20-1 and J usage is TRBJ1-1; D perhaps matches TRBD1 (5 bases). Germline V gene data show CDR1 as DFQATT and CDR2 as SNEGSKA (reference sequence). The CDR3 runs to 14 residues. V was cut by 4 bases and J by 4 bases, with 16 bases left in between. The CDR3 DNA reads as TGCAGTGCTACGAGGACAAAAGTAGCCACTGAAGCTTTCTTT. Encoded protein: CSATRTKVATEAFF.

V usage is TRBV10-2 and J usage is TRBJ2-4, with D perhaps being TRBD1 or TRBD2 (5 bases each). The V and J ends lost 3 bases and 13 bases respectively, with 22 bases between them. CDR1 and CDR2 from the germline V gene are WSHSY and SAAADI. The CDR3 length is 15 residues. The CDR3 DNA reads TGCGCCAGCAGTGATGGGGGTAGCGAGAGGTCCCGACAGTACTTC. Translating it yields CASSDGGSERSRQYF.

This clonotype was detected ten times or more. The rearrangement links TRBV20-1 to TRBJ2-7; 7 bases match TRBD1. V shed 4 bases and J 0 bases; nucleotides not matched to a gene: 3. This CDR3 is 13 amino acids long. Germline loops: CDR1 DFQATT, CDR2 SNEGSKA (reference sequence). CDR3 in amino acids: CSATGQSSYEQYF. The CDR3 DNA reads TGCAGTGCTACGGGACAGAGCTCCTACGAGCAGTACTTC.